The 24 T cell receptor beta chains in this list originate from one sample, sequenced in a study of glioma-infiltrating T cells after dendritic cell vaccination. Assay used: immunoSEQ multiplex PCR; TCRdb lists only in-frame clones, some missing. The sample holds about 92,000 clones, around 86% seen once. This sample comprised blood, obtained before dendritic cell vaccination. The source is a human donor with glioblastoma.

The rearrangement uses TRBV5-1 and TRBJ2-2, with TRBD2 as a possible D gene (6 bases). V was pared by 0 bases and J by 4 bases, with 10 bases between. The germline V gene encodes CDR1 SGHRS and CDR2 YFSETQ. CDR3 length: 15 residues. As DNA, the CDR3 is TGCGCCAGCAGCTTGGTGGGAGCGGGCACCGGGGAGCTGTTTTTT. Translating it yields CASSLVGAGTGELFF.

The chain couples TRBV28 to TRBJ2-1; the D is unclear. Per germline, CDR1 MDHEN and CDR2 SYDVKM. Trimming pared 6 bases from V and 4 bases from J, leaving 4 bases between. There are 11 residues in the CDR3. This CDR3 is CASSLYNEQFF. The CDR3 bases are TGTGCCAGCAGCCTTTACAATGAGCAGTTCTTC.

This clone was observed once. V gene TRBV9 combines with J gene TRBJ2-7; TRBD2 might be the D (5 bases). Germline-derived CDR1 and CDR2 are SGDLS and YYNGEE. The CDR3 has 15 amino acids. Trimming cost V 0 bases and J 3 bases, with 13 bases left between them. The chain's CDR3 is CASSVEGRTDYEQYF. CDR3 DNA sequence: TGTGCCAGCAGCGTAGAGGGCAGGACTGACTACGAGCAGTACTTC.

The V and J genes are TRBV27 and TRBJ2-3; unclear D gene. Germline V gene data show CDR1 as MNHEY and CDR2 as SMNVEV (reference sequence). The CDR3 covers 13 residues. V was clipped by 5 bases and J by 3 bases, with 9 bases between them. The CDR3 nucleotides are TGTGCCAGCAGTCCCCGAGTGACAGATACGCAGTATTTT. Protein sequence: CASSPRVTDTQYF.

This chain joins TRBV7-2 and TRBJ2-7, with a weak D call TRBD1 (6 bases). Trimming shortened V by 4 bases and J by 6 bases, and 16 bases separated the two germline ends. This CDR3 has 14 amino acids. Germline V gene data show CDR1 as SGHTA and CDR2 as FQGNSA. In DNA form, the CDR3 reads TGTGCCAGCAGCTGGCCGCAGGGGTTTGGCGAGCAGTACTTC. Translating it yields CASSWPQGFGEQYF.

This clone was recorded a few times. The CDR3 sequence: CASSRQGPGNTIYF. DNA of the CDR3: TGTGCCAGCAGTCGACAGGGCCCTGGAAACACCATATATTTT. The chain has TRBV2 and TRBJ1-3, with 7 positions matching TRBD1. The CDR3 length is 14 residues. Germline-derived CDR1 and CDR2 are SNHLY and FYNNEI. V was pared by 5 bases and J by 2 bases, with 3 bases of the junction left unmatched.

The chain is built from TRBV5-4 and TRBJ2-2, with D possibly matching TRBD1 (5 bases). V lost 3 bases and J lost 4, with 13 bases in between. The CDR3 covers 15 residues. CDR1 and CDR2 from the germline V gene are SGHNT and YYREEE (reference sequence). CDR3 DNA: TGTGCCAGCAGCTCCGTACCAAGGGGCACCGGGGAGCTGTTTTTT. It is translated as CASSSVPRGTGELFF.

The genes are TRBV4-1 and TRBJ1-2; TRBD1 aligns across 7 bases. The CDR3 extends over 15 amino acids. The V gene end was trimmed by 0 bases and the J gene end by 6 bases; junction bases not matched to a gene: 7. Germline assignment: CDR1 MGHRA and CDR2 YSYEKL. As DNA, the CDR3 is TGCGCCAGCAGCCAAGATCAGGGGACAGAAGATGGCTACACCTTC. Its protein is CASSQDQGTEDGYTF.

The rearrangement joins TRBV7-9 to TRBJ2-7; D possibly corresponds to TRBD2 (5 bases). Trimming took 3 bases from V and 4 from J, leaving 13 bases between them. Germline V lookup: CDR1 SEHNR, CDR2 FQNEAQ (reference sequence). This CDR3 has 14 amino acids. This CDR3 reads CASSFTREPYEQYF. CDR3 DNA: TGTGCCAGCAGCTTCACAAGGGAGCCTTACGAGCAGTACTTC.

The chain is built from TRBV7-2 and TRBJ2-1, with TRBD1 matching 8 bases. Losses at the gene ends were 1 base for V and 7 bases for J; bases not matched to a gene: 9. The germline CDR1 and CDR2 sequences are SGHTA and FQGNSA. This CDR3 spans 16 amino acids. The CDR3 DNA reads as TGTGCCAGCAGCTTAGTTTCCACAGGGGGGAGAAATGAGCAGTTCTTC. Encoded protein: CASSLVSTGGRNEQFF.

The gene calls are TRBV28 and TRBJ1-2; 8 nucleotides match TRBD1. There are 15 residues in the CDR3. Germline values: CDR1 MDHEN, CDR2 SYDVKM. The J segment lost 7 bases and the V segment lost 1 base, leaving 8 bases of the junction unmatched. CDR3 nucleotide sequence: TGTGCCAGCAGTTTATCCCGGACAGGGCGGTCTGGCTACACCTTC. Amino acids: CASSLSRTGRSGYTF.

The rearrangement joins TRBV5-1 to TRBJ2-5; the match to TRBD2 covers 8 bases. The trim removed 3 bases at V and 4 bases at J, leaving 11 bases unmatched. The CDR3 consists of 16 residues. Germline V lookup: CDR1 SGHRS, CDR2 YFSETQ. Here the CDR3 reads CASSSTSVAGGETQYF. The CDR3 coding sequence is TGCGCCAGCAGCTCGACCTCTGTGGCGGGAGGAGAGACCCAGTACTTC.

This clone was recorded a few times. The chain carries TRBV4-2 and TRBJ2-7; no clear D. V shed 1 base and J shed 7 bases, with 11 bases lying between them. The CDR3 extends over 13 amino acids. Germline V lookup: CDR1 LGHNA, CDR2 YNFKEQ. In DNA, the CDR3 is TGTGCCAGCAGCCAAGTTAGCCCCGGGGAGCAGTACTTC. It codes for CASSQVSPGEQYF.

The J gene is TRBJ1-6, the V gene TRBV2, with 9 nucleotides matching TRBD1. This CDR3 contains 18 residues. The V gene end was trimmed by 4 bases and the J gene end by 7 bases; junction bases not matched to a gene: 14. Germline V gene data show CDR1 as SNHLY and CDR2 as FYNNEI. CDR3 bases: TGTGCCAGCAGTGTCCACATCACAGGGGGCGACCCAAATTCACCCCTCCACTTT. It translates to CASSVHITGGDPNSPLHF.

The J gene is TRBJ2-2, the V gene TRBV5-1; 8 bases are shared with TRBD1. Germline CDR1 and CDR2: SGHRS and YFSETQ. This CDR3 contains 17 residues. V was pared by 0 bases and J by 4 bases, with 8 bases of the junction left unmatched. Here the CDR3 DNA reads TGCGCCAGCAGCTTGGTTCAGGGGGCGCAGAGCACCGGGGAGCTGTTTTTT. Its translation: CASSLVQGAQSTGELFF.

The chain combines TRBV7-8 with TRBJ2-7; D is perhaps TRBD1 (6 bases). Germline loops: CDR1 SGHVS, CDR2 FQNEAQ. The CDR3 has 15 residues. V lost 4 bases, J lost 3 bases, and 16 bases lay in between. Here the CDR3 DNA reads TGTGCCAGCAGCTCTCGACAGGTTGGAAACTACGAGCAGTACTTC. Residues: CASSSRQVGNYEQYF. The entire variable domain, with the rest obtained from reference TRBV7-8 and TRBJ2-7, is as follows: GAGVSQSPRYKVAKRGQDVALRCDPISGHVSLFWYQQALGQGPEFLTYFQNEAQLDKSGLPSDRFFAERPEGSVSTLKIQRTQQEDSAVYLCASSSRQVGNYEQYFGPGTRLTVT.

Only a few counts were recorded for this clone. The chain couples TRBV13 to TRBJ2-7, with 7 bases identical to TRBD1. The CDR3 totals 14 residues. After removal of 6 bases from V and 0 bases from J, the junction contained 5 bases not matched to a gene. The germline gives CDR1 PRHDT, CDR2 FYEKMQ (reference sequence). The CDR3 protein is CASRSRGSSYEQYF. The CDR3 DNA reads as TGTGCCAGCAGGTCCAGGGGGAGCTCCTACGAGCAGTACTTC.

V usage is TRBV28 and J usage is TRBJ1-5, with 8 nucleotides matching TRBD1. The V gene end was trimmed by 6 bases and the J gene end by 4 bases; junction bases not matched to a gene: 8. Germline CDR1 is MDHEN and CDR2 is SYDVKM. The CDR3 covers 15 residues. As DNA, the CDR3 is TGTGCCAGCAGCCCGCAGGGGGCGAATAATCAGCCCCAGCATTTT. Translating gives CASSPQGANNQPQHF.

The chain links TRBV7-3 to TRBJ1-5; TRBD1 might be the D (6 bases). The V and J ends lost 0 bases and 0 bases respectively, with 15 bases between them. The length of the CDR3 is 18 residues. CDR1 is SGHTA, CDR2 FQGTGA, per germline. The chain's CDR3 is CASSLTLGGQYSNQPQHF. In DNA form, the CDR3 reads TGTGCCAGCAGCTTAACGTTGGGGGGGCAATATAGCAATCAGCCCCAGCATTTT.

The chain recombines TRBV11-3 with TRBJ2-7; 8 bases map to TRBD2. Looked up from germline, CDR1 is SGHNT and CDR2 is YENEEA. The ends lost 5 bases at V and 7 bases at J; junction bases unmatched: 7. The CDR3 covers 13 residues. CDR3 amino acids: CASSIRLAREQYF. DNA of the CDR3: TGTGCCAGCAGCATACGACTAGCGCGTGAGCAGTACTTC.

The chain recombines TRBV27 with TRBJ2-5; a weak D match, TRBD2 (5 bases). V was shortened by 6 bases and J by 0 bases, with 8 bases between the two germline ends. Germline CDR1 is MNHEY and CDR2 is SMNVEV (reference sequence). The length of the CDR3 is 13 residues. In nucleotides, the CDR3 is TGTGCCAGCAGGAGCGGCAACCAAGAGACCCAGTACTTC. It codes for CASRSGNQETQYF.

This rearrangement joins TRBV27 to TRBJ1-5; 7 nucleotides agree with TRBD1. Losses at the gene ends were 5 bases for V and 1 base for J; bases not matched to a gene: 8. The CDR3 runs 16 residues. Looked up from germline, CDR1 is MNHEY and CDR2 is SMNVEV (reference sequence). The CDR3 region is CASSPTTGPSNQPQHF. In nucleotides, the CDR3 is TGTGCCAGCAGTCCAACGACAGGGCCGAGCAATCAGCCCCAGCATTTT.

The rearrangement links TRBV11-2 to TRBJ2-7; no clear D gene. V was clipped by 5 bases and J by 9 bases, with 17 bases between them. The germline V gene has CDR1 SGHAT and CDR2 FQNNGV. The CDR3 is 13 amino acids. The CDR3: CASSPSTLRGQYF. In DNA, the CDR3 is TGTGCCAGCAGCCCCTCCACCCTACGAGGGCAGTACTTC.

The chain employs TRBV7-9 and TRBJ2-3, with TRBD2 matching over 10 bases. The germline gives CDR1 SEHNR, CDR2 FQNEAQ (reference sequence). V was pared by 5 bases and J by 5 bases, with 7 bases of the junction left unmatched. The CDR3 loop spans 15 amino acids. The CDR3 reads CASSKGLASRDTQYF. The DNA of the CDR3 is TGTGCCAGCAGCAAGGGACTAGCGTCTCGAGATACGCAGTATTTT.